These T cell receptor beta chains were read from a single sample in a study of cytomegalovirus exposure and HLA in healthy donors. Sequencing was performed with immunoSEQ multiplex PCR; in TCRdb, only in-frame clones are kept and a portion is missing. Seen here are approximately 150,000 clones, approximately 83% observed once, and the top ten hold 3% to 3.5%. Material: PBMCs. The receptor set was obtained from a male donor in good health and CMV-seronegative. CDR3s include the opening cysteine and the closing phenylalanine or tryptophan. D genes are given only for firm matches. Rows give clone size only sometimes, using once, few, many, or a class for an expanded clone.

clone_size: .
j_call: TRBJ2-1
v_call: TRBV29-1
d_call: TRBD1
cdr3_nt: TGCAGCGCTCCAGTCCAGGGGGATGCCAATGAGCAGTTCTTC
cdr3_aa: CSAPVQGDANEQFF

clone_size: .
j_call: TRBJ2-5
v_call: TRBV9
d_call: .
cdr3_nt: TGTGCCAGCACCCACAGGGTAGGGGTCGGCGAGACCCAGTACTTC
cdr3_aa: CASTHRVGVGETQYF

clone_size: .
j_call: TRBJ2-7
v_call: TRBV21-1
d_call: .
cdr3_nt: TGTGCCAGCAGCTCCCCCAGGTCTCCAGAGCAGTACTTC
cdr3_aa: CASSSPRSPEQYF

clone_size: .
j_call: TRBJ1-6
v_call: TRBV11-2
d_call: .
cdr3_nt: TGTGCCAGCAGCCCGATGGGGGGTTCACCCCTCCACTTT
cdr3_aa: CASSPMGGSPLHF

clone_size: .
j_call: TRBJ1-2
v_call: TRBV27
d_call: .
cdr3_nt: TGTGCCAGCGGAGGGGTGGCGGGAGGCTACACCTTC
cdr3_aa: CASGGVAGGYTF

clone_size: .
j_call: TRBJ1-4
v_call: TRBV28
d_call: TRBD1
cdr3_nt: TGTGCCAGCGGGGACAGTAATGAAAAACTGTTTTTT
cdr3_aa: CASGDSNEKLFF

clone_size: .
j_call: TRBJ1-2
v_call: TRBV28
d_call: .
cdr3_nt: TGTGCCAGCAGCCGGACAAGTTATGGCTACACCTTC
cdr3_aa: CASSRTSYGYTF

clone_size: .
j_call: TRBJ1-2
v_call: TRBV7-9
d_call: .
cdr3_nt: TGTGCCAGCAGCTTAGCGGGATACAGGGAAGGGGTCTATGGCTACACCTTC
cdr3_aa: CASSLAGYREGVYGYTF

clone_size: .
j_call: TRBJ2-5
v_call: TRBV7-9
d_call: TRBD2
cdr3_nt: TGTGCCAGCAGCTTACCTAGCGGCCAAGAGACCCAGTACTTC
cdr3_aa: CASSLPSGQETQYF

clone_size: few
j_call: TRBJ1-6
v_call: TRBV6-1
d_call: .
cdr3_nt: TGTGCCAGCAGCACAGGATTCAATTCACCCCTCCACTTT
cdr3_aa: CASSTGFNSPLHF

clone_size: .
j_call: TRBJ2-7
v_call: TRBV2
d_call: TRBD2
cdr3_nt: TGTGCCAGCACCCCCCGCCGGGAGGCAGTCGAGCAGTACTTC
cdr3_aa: CASTPRREAVEQYF

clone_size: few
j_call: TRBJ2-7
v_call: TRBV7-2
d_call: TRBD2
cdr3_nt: TGTGCCAGCAGCCCTTCAGGCGGGGGGCGGCAGTACTTC
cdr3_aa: CASSPSGGGRQYF

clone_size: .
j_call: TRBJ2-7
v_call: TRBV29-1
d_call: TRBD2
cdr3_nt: TGCAGCGTTGAAATGTCTAGCGGGAGCGTCGGCGAGCAGTACTTC
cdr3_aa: CSVEMSSGSVGEQYF

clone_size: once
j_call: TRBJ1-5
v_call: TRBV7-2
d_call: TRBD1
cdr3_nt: TGTGCCAGCAGCTTAACAGGGGGGAACAATCAGCCCCAGCATTTT
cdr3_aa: CASSLTGGNNQPQHF

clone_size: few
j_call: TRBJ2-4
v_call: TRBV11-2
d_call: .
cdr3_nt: TGTGCCAGCAGCCCCTTAGCGACCGTAGCCAAAAACATTCAGTACTTC
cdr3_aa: CASSPLATVAKNIQYF

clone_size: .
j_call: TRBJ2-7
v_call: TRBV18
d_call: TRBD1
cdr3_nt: TGTGCCAGCTCCCCGGGGACAGGGGAGTACGAGCAGTACTTC
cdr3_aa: CASSPGTGEYEQYF

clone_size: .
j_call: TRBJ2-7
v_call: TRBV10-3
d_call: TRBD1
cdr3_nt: TGTGCCATCAGTGCACCTGGACAGGGTTCCACTGGGTACGAGCAGTACTTC
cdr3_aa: CAISAPGQGSTGYEQYF

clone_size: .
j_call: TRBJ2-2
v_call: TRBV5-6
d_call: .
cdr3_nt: TGTGCCAGCAGCTTGGGACAGACGAACACCGGGGAGCTGTTTTTT
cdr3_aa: CASSLGQTNTGELFF

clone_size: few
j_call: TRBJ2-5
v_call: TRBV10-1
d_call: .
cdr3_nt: TGCGCCAGCCCGGGACTGAACCCCCAAGAGACCCAGTACTTC
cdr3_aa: CASPGLNPQETQYF

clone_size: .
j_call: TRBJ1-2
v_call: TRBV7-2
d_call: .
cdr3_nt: TGTGCCAGCAGCTTAGGGGGAGGGAGGTTTGTGTTTGGCTACACCTTC
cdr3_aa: CASSLGGGRFVFGYTF

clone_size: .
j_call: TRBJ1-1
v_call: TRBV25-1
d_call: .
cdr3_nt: TGTGCCAGCGCAGACAGAAACACTGAAGCTTTCTTT
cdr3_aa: CASADRNTEAFF

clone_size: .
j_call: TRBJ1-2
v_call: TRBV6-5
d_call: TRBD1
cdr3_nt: TGTGCCAGCAGCCTGGGACAGCCCCATTATGGCTACACCTTC
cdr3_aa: CASSLGQPHYGYTF

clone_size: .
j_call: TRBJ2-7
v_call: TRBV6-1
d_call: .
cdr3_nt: TGTGCCAGCAGTGAAGCGCTACAGGGGACTTCGTACGAGCAGTACTTC
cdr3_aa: CASSEALQGTSYEQYF

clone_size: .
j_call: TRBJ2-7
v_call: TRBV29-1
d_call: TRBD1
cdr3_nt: TGCAGCGTTCGAGGACAGGGGGGCGAGCAGTACTTC
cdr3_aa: CSVRGQGGEQYF

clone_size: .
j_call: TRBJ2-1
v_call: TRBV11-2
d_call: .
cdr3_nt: TGTGCCAGCAGCTTTCGGGTTGAGCAGTTCTTC
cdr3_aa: CASSFRVEQFF

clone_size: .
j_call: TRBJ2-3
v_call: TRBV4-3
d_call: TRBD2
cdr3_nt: TGCGCCAGCAGCCACGACGGGACTAGCGGGGGCACAGATACGCAGTATTTT
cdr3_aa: CASSHDGTSGGTDTQYF

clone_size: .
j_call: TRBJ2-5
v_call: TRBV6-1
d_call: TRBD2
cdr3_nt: TGTGCCAGCAGTGAACGAGCTAGCGGGGTTGGAGAGCAGTACTTC
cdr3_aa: CASSERASGVGEQYF

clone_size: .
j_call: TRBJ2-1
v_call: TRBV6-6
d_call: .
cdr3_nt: TGTGCCAGCAGTCCCTCCGGTGAGGCGGATGAGCAGTTCTTC
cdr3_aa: CASSPSGEADEQFF

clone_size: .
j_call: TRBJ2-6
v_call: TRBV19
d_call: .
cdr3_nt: TGTGCCAGTAGGTTGACAGGTGTCTCTGGGGCCAACGTCCTGACTTTC
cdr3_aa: CASRLTGVSGANVLTF

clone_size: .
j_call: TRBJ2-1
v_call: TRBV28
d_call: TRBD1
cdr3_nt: TGTGCCAGCAGCAAAGGACAGGGTTTACGGAATGAGCAGTTCTTC
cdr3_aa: CASSKGQGLRNEQFF

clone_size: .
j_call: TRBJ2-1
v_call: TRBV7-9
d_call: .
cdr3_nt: TGTGCCAGCAGCTTAGGGCCCGGGGGTGAGCAGTTCTTC
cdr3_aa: CASSLGPGGEQFF